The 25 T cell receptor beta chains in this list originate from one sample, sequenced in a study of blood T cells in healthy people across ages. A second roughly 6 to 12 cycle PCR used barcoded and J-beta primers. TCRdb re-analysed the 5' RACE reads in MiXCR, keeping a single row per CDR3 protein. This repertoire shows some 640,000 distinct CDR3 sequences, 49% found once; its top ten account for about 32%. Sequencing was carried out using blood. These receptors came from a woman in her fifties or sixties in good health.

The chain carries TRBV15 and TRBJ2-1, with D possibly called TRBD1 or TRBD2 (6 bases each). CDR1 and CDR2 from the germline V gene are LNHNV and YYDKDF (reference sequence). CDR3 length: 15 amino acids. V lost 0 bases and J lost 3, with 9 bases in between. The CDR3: CATSRERGDYNEQFF. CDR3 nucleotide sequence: TGTGCCACCAGCAGAGAGAGGGGGGACTACAATGAGCAGTTCTTC.

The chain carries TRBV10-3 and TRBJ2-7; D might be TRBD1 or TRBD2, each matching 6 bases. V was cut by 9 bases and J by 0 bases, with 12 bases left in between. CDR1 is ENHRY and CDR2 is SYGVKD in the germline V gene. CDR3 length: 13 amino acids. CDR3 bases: TGTGCCATGGGGGGCGAGAGCTCCTACGAGCAGTACTTC. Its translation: CAMGGESSYEQYF.

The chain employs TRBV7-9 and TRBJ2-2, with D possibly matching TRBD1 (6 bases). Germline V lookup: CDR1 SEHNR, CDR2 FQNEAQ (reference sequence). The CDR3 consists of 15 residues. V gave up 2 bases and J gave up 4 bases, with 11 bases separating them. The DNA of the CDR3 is TGTGCCAGCAGCTTAAGGGGGAGTGGCACCGGGGAGCTGTTTTTT. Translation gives CASSLRGSGTGELFF.

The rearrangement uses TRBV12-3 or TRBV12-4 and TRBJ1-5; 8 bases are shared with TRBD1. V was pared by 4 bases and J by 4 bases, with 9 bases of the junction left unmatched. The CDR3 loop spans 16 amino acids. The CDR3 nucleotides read TGTGCCAGCAGTTGGGGAGACAGGGGCTCGAATCAGCCCCAGCATTTT. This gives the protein CASSWGDRGSNQPQHF.

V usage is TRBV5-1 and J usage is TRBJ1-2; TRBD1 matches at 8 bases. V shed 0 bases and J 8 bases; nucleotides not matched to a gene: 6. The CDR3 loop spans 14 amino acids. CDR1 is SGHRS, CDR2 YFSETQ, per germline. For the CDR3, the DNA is TGCGCCAGCAGCTTGGACCCAGGGGGCATCGGCTACACCTTC. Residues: CASSLDPGGIGYTF.

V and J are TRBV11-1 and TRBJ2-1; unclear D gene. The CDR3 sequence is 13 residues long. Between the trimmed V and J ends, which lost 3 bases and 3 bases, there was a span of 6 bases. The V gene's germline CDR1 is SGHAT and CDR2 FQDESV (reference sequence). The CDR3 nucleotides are TGTGCCAGCAGCTTTGACAACTACAATGAGCAGTTCTTC. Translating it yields CASSFDNYNEQFF.

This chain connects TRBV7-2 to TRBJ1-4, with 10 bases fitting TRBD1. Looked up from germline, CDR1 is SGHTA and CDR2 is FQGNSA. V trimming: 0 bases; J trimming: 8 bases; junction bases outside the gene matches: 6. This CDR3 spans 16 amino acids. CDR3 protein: CASSLAGQGRWEKLFF. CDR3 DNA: TGTGCCAGCAGCTTAGCGGGACAGGGGAGGTGGGAAAAACTGTTTTTT.

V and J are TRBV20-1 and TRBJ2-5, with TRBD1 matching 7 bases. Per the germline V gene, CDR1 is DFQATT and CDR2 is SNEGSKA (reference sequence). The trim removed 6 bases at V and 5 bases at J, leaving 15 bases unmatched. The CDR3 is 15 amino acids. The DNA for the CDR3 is TGCAGTGCGGTAACCCGAGACAGGGTCCGGGAGACCCAGTACTTC. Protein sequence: CSAVTRDRVRETQYF.

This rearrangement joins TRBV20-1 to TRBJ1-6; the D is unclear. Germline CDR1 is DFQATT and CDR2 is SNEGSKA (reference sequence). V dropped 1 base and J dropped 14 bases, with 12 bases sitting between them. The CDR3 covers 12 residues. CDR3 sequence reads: CSARGMGFALHF. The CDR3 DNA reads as TGCAGTGCTAGAGGGATGGGTTTTGCCCTCCACTTT.

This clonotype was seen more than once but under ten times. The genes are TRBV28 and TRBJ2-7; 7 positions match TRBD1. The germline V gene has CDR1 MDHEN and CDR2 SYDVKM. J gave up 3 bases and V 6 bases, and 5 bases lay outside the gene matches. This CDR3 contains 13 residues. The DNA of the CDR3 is TGTGCCAGCAGACAGGACAGGATCTACGAGCAGTACTTC. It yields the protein CASRQDRIYEQYF. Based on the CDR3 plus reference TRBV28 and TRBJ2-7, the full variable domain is DVKVTQSSRYLVKRTGEKVFLECVQDMDHENMFWYRQDPGLGLRLIYFSYDVKMKEKGDIPEGYSVSREKKERFSLILESASTNQTSMYLCASRQDRIYEQYFGPGTRLTVT.

CDR3 loop: CASSDSNLHGYPGELFF. The CDR3 coding sequence is TGTGCCAGCAGTGACTCAAACCTGCACGGATACCCCGGGGAGCTGTTTTTT. V is TRBV6-4 and J is TRBJ2-2; D is ambiguous. The length of the CDR3 is 17 residues. Trimming pared 0 bases from V and 6 bases from J, leaving 17 bases between. Germline CDR1 reads MRHNA; CDR2 reads SNTAGT.

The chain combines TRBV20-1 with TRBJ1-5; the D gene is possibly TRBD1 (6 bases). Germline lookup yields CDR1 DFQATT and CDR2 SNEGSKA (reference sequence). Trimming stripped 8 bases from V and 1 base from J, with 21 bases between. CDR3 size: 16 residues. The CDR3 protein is CSTVPGGASSNQPQHF. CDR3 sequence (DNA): TGCAGTACTGTCCCCGGGGGGGCTTCGAGCAATCAGCCCCAGCATTTT.

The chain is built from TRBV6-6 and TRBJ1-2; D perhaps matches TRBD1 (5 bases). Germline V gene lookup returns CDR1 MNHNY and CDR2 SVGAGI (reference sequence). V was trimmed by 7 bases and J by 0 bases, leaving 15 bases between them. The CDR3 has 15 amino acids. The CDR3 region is CASKLGQGANYGYTF. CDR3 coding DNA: TGTGCCAGCAAGTTGGGGCAGGGTGCTAACTATGGCTACACCTTC.

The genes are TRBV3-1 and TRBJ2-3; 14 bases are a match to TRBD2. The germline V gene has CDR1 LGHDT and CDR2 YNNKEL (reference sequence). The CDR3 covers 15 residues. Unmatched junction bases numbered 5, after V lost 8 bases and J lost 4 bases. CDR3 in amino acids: CASGTSGSEADTQYF. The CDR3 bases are TGTGCCAGCGGGACTAGCGGGAGTGAGGCAGATACGCAGTATTTT.

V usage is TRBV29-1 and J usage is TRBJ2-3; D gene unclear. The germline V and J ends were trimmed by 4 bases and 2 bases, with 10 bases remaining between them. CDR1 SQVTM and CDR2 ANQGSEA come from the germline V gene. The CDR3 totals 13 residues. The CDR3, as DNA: TGCAGCGTTGTTGGACCATACACAGATACGCAGTATTTT. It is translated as CSVVGPYTDTQYF.

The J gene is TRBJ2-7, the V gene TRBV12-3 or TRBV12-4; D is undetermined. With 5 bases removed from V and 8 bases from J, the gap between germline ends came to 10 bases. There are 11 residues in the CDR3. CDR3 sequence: CASSRAWQQYF. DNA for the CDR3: TGTGCCAGCAGTCGCGCCTGGCAGCAGTACTTC.

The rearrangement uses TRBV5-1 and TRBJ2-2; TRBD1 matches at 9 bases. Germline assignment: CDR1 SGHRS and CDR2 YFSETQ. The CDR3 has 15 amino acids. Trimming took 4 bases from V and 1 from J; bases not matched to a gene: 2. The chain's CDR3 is CASSEGQGNTGELFF. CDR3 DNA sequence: TGCGCCAGCAGCGAGGGACAGGGGAACACCGGGGAGCTGTTTTTT.

The CDR3 reads CASRKSSYEQYF. CDR3 sequence (DNA): TGTGCCAGCCGGAAGAGCTCCTACGAGCAGTACTTC. V usage is TRBV2 and J usage is TRBJ2-7; D gene ambiguous. CDR3 length: 12 amino acids. Deletions cut 8 bases from V and 0 bases from J, with 8 bases between. Germline-derived CDR1 and CDR2 are SNHLY and FYNNEI.

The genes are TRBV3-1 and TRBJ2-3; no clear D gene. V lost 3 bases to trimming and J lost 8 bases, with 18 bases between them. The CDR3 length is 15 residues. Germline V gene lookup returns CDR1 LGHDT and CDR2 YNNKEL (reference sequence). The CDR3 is CASSHQRIYEFTQYF. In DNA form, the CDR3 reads TGTGCCAGCAGCCACCAAAGGATCTATGAATTTACGCAGTATTTT.

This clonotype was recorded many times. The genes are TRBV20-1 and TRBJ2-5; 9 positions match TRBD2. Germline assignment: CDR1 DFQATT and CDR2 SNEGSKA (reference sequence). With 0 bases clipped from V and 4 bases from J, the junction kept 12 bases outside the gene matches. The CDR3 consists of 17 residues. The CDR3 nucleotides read TGCAGTGCTAGAGATGGGGGTAGCGGGAGTTTGCCAGAGACCCAGTACTTC. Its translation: CSARDGGSGSLPETQYF.

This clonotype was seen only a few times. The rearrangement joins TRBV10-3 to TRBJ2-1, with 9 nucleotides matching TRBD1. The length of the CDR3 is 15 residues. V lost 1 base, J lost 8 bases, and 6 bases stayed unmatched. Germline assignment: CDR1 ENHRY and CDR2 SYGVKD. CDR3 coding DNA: TGTGCCATCAGTGAGTTCGGACAGGGGATGGATGAGCAGTTCTTC. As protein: CAISEFGQGMDEQFF.

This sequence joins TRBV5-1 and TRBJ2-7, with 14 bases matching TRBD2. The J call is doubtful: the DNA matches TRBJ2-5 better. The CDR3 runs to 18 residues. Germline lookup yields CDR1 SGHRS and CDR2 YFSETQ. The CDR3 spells CASSLRRLAGGPEETQYF. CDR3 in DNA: TGCGCCAGCAGCTTGCGAAGACTAGCGGGAGGGCCGGAAGAGACCCAGTACTTC.

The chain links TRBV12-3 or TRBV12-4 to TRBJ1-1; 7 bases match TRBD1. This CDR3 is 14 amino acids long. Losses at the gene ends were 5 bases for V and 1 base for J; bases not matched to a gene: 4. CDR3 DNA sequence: TGTGCCAGCAGTGCCCCAGGGGGGAACACTGAAGCTTTCTTT. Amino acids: CASSAPGGNTEAFF.

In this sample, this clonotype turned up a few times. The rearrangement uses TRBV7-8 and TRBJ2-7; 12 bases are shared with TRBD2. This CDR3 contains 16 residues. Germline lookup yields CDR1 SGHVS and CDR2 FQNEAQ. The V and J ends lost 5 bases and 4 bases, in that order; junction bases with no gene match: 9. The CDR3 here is CASSVRLAGALYEQYF. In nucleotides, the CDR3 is TGTGCCAGCAGCGTGCGACTAGCGGGAGCGCTATACGAGCAGTACTTC.

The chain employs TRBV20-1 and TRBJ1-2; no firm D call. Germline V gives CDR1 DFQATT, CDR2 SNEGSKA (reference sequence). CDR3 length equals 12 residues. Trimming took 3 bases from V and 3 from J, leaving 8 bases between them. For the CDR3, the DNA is TGCAGTGCTAGCTTCAGCTACTATGGCTACACCTTC. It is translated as CSASFSYYGYTF.